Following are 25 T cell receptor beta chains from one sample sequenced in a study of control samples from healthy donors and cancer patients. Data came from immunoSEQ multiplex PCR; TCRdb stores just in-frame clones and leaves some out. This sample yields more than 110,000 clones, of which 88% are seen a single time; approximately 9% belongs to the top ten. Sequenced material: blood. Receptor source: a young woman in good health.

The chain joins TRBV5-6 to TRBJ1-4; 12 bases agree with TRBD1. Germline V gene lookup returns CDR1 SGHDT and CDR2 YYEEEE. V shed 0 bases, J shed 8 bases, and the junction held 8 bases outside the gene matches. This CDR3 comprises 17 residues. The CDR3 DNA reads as TGTGCCAGCAGCTTGGTCGGGACAGGGGGCCTTTTGGAAAAACTGTTTTTT. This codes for CASSLVGTGGLLEKLFF.

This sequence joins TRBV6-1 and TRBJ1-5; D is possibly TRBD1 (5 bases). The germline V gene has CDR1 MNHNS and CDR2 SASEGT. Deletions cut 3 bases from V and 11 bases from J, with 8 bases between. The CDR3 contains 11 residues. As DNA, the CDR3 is TGTGCCAGCAGTGATACACAGGCCCAGCATTTT. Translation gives CASSDTQAQHF.

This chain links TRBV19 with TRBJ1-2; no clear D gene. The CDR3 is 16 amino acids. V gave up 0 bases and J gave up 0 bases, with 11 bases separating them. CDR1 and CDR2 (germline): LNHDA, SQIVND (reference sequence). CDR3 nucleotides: TGTGCCAGTAGTATAGATGCTACAGCTTCTAACTATGGCTACACCTTC. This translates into CASSIDATASNYGYTF.

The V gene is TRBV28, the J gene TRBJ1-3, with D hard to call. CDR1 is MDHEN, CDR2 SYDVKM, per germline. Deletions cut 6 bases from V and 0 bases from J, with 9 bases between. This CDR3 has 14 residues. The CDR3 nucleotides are TGTGCCAGCAGGGATTCCAGCTCTGGAAACACCATATATTTT. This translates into CASRDSSSGNTIYF.

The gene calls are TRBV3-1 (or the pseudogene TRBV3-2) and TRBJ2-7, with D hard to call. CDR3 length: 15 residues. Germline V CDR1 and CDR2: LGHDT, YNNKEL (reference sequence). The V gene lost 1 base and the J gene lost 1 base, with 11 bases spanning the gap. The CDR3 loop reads CASSQVRLASYEQYF. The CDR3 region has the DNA TGTGCCAGCAGCCAAGTAAGACTGGCTTCCTACGAGCAGTACTTC.

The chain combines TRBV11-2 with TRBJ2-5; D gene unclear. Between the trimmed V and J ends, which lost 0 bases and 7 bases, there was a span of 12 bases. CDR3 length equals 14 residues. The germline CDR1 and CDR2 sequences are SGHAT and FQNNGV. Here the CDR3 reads CASSLDPGPGTQYF. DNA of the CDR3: TGTGCCAGCAGCTTAGATCCCGGCCCCGGGACCCAGTACTTC.

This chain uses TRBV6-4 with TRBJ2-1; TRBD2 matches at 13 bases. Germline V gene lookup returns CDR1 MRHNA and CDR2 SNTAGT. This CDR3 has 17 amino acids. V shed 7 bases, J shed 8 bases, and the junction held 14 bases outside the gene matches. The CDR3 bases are TGTGCCAGCAAAACTGACGGGACTAGCGGGATAGAGGATGAGCAGTTCTTC. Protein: CASKTDGTSGIEDEQFF.

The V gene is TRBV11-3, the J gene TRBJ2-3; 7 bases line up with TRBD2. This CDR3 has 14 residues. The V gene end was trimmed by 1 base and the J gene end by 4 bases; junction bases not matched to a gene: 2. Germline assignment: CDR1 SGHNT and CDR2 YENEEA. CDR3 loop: CASSLGLASDTQYF. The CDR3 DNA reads TGTGCCAGCAGCTTAGGACTAGCTTCAGATACGCAGTATTTT.

In DNA form, the CDR3 reads TGTGCCTGGAGGGACAGAGACAGGGCTGGAAACACCATATATTTT. Translating it yields CAWRDRDRAGNTIYF. The chain joins TRBV30 to TRBJ1-3; 7 bases are a match to TRBD1. CDR1 GTSNPN and CDR2 SVGIG come from the germline V gene (reference sequence). The CDR3 contains 15 residues. J gave up 2 bases and V 3 bases, and 7 bases lay outside the gene matches.

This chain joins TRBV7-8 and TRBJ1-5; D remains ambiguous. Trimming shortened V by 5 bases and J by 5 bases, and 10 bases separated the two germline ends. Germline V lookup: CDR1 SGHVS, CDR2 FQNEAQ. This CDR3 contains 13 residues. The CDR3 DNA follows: TGTGCCAGCAGCCTAGGCCCCTATCAGCCCCAGCATTTT. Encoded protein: CASSLGPYQPQHF.

CDR3 sequence reads: CASSYSRKSYEQYF. DNA of the CDR3: TGTGCCAGCAGTTACTCGAGGAAGTCCTACGAGCAGTACTTC. This chain links TRBV6-6 with TRBJ2-7, with D hard to call. This CDR3 contains 14 residues. Between the trimmed V and J ends, which lost 0 bases and 1 base, there was a span of 7 bases. Germline V gives CDR1 MNHNY, CDR2 SVGAGI (reference sequence).

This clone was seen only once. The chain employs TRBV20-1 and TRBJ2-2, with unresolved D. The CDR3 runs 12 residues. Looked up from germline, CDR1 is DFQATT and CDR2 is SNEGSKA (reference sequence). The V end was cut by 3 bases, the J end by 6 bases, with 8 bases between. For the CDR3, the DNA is TGCAGTGCTAGTTCAGTGCCCGGGGAGCTGTTTTTT. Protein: CSASSVPGELFF.

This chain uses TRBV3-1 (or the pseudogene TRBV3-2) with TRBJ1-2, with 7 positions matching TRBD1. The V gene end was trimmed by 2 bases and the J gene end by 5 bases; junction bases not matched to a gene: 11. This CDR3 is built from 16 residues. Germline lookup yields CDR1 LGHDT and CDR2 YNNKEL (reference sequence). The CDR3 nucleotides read TGTGCCAGCAGCCAAATAGGGACAGACCTCGGATATGGCTACACCTTC. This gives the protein CASSQIGTDLGYGYTF.

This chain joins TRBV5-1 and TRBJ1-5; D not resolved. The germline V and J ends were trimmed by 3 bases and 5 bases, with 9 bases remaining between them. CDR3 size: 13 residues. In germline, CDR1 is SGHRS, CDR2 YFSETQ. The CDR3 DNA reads TGCGCCAGCAGCTCCTCCGCCGATCAGCCCCAGCATTTT. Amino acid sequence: CASSSSADQPQHF.

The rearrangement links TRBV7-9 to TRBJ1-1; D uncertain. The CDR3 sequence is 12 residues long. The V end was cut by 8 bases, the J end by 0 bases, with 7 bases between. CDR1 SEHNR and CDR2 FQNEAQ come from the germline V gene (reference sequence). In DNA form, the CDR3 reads TGTGCCAGCGCCGTTATGAACACTGAAGCTTTCTTT. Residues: CASAVMNTEAFF.

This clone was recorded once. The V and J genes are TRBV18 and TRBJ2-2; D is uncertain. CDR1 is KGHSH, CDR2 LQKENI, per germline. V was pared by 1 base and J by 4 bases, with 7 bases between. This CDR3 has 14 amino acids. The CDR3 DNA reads TGTGCCAGCTCACCACAGGGTCCCACCGGGGAGCTGTTTTTT. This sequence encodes CASSPQGPTGELFF.

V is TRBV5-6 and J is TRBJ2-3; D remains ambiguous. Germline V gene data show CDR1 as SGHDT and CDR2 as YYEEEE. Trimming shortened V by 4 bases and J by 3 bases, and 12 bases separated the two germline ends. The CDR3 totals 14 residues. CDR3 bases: TGTGCCAGCAGCCTCCCGTTCTATACAGATACGCAGTATTTT. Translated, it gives CASSLPFYTDTQYF.

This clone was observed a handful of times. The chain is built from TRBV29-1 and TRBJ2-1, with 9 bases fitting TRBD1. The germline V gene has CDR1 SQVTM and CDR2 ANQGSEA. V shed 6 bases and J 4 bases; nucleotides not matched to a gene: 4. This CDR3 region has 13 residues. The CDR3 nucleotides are TGCAGCGTCGGACAGGGGCGTTACAATGAGCAGTTCTTC. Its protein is CSVGQGRYNEQFF.

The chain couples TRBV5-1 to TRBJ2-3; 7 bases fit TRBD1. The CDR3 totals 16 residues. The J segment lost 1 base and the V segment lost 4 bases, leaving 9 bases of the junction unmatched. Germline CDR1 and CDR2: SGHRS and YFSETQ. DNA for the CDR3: TGCGCCAGCAGCCTACAGGGGTTGGACGGCACAGATACGCAGTATTTT. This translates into CASSLQGLDGTDTQYF. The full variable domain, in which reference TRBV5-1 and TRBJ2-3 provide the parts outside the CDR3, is KAGVTQTPRYLIKTRGQQVTLSCSPISGHRSVSWYQQTPGQGLQFLFEYFSETQRNKGNFPGRFSGRQFSNSRSEMNVSTLELGDSALYLCASSLQGLDGTDTQYFGPGTRLTVL.

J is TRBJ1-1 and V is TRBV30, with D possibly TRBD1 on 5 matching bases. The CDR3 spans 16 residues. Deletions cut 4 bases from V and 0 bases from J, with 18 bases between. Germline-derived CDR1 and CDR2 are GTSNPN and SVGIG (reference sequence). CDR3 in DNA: TGTGCCTGGACCTCCCGGGGGGGTAGCGTGAACACTGAAGCTTTCTTT. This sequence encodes CAWTSRGGSVNTEAFF.

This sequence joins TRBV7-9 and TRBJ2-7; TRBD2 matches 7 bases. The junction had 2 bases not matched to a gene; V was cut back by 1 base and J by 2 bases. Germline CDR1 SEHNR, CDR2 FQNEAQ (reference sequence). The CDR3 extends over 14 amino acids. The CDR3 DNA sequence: TGTGCCAGCAGCTTAGGGACTAGGGCCTACGAGCAGTACTTC. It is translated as CASSLGTRAYEQYF.

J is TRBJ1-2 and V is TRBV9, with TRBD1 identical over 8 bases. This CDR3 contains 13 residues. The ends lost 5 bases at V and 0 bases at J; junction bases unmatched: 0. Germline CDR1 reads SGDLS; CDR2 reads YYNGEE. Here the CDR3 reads CASRDRANYGYTF. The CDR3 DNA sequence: TGTGCCAGCAGGGACAGGGCTAACTATGGCTACACCTTC.

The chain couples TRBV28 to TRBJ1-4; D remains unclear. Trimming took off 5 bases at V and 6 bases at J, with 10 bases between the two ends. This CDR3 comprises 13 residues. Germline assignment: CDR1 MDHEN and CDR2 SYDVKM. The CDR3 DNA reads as TGTGCCAGCAGTCCCTCTACCCATGAAAAACTGTTTTTT. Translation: CASSPSTHEKLFF.

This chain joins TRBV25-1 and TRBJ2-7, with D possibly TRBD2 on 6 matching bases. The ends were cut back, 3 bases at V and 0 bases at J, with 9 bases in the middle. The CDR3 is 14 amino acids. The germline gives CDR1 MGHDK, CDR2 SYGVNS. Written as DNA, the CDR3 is TGTGCCAGCAGTGATTTCGGGAGCTCCTACGAGCAGTACTTC. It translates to CASSDFGSSYEQYF.

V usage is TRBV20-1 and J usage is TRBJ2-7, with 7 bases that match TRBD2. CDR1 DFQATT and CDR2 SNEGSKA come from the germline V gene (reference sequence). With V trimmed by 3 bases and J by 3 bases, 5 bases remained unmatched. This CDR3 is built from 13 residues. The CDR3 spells CSASVQRGYEQYF. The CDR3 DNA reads TGCAGTGCTAGTGTTCAGCGGGGCTACGAGCAGTACTTC.